The clone carrying this T cell receptor (beta chain) was seen more than once but under ten times. Its antigen is still unknown. The data were taken from a study of blood T cells in healthy people across ages. Study summary: Every two T cells gave about one barcoded beta molecule via template switching. Study outcomes and limitations: Roughly linear declines in TCR beta diversity per million T cells occurred with age.

Primed by a sample-barcoded 5' primer and a J-beta primer mix, a second PCR proceeded for about 6 to 11 cycles. TCRdb passed the 5' RACE reads through MiXCR, listing each CDR3 protein once. The sample holds 1,800,000 or so distinct CDR3 sequences, roughly 43% seen once. Germline-derived CDR1 and CDR2 are MGHRA and YSYEKL. The CDR3 contains 17 residues. V lost 4 bases and J 2 bases, leaving 19 bases between the germline ends. This clonotype was obtained from a human donor in good health. The chain carries TRBV4-1 and TRBJ2-3; D tentatively fits TRBD1 or TRBD2 (5 bases each). Sequencing input: blood. The CDR3 bases are TGCGCCAGCAGCCTTCAAACCTGGGGACGGAACACAGATACGCAGTATTTT. Translated, it gives CASSLQTWGRNTDTQYF.